This TCR beta chain is drawn from a study of cytomegalovirus exposure and HLA in healthy donors. Study-level findings and limits: It is likely that the observed cluster of highly shared sequence variants was a sequencing artifact.

The CDR3 runs to 13 residues. The V gene lost 6 bases and the J gene lost 2 bases, with 9 bases spanning the gap. Germline-derived CDR1 and CDR2 are ENHRY and SYGVKD. About this clone: Its target is unknown.

60 Vbeta and 13 Jbeta primers were used in PCR. The method was immunoSEQ multiplex PCR; TCRdb's version includes in-frame clones alone and lacks a portion of them. The sample shows some 150,000 clones, 79% of them seen only once. Material: PBMCs. V is TRBV10-3 and J is TRBJ2-3; no definite D call. This TCR was recovered from a middle-aged man in good health and CMV-seronegative. The CDR3 DNA follows: TGTGCCATCAGGAGTGGGCACACAGATACGCAGTATTTT. It is translated as CAIRSGHTDTQYF.